This is a list of T cell receptor beta chains from one sample in a study of T cells after yellow fever vaccination. TCRdb called the 5' RACE reads again in MiXCR, with one record for every CDR3 protein. The sample lists roughly 300,000 distinct CDR3 sequences, around 7% occurring once. Sequencing was performed on PBMCs, taken about 49 days after the first yellow fever vaccination. The receptor source for this set is a young man who received the YFV17D yellow fever vaccine. Each CDR3 is given with its conserved first and last residue.

j_call: TRBJ2-3
v_call: TRBV10-2
cdr3_aa: CASSPGLADTQYF

j_call: TRBJ1-2
v_call: TRBV30
cdr3_aa: CASRQGGGYTF

j_call: TRBJ1-5
v_call: TRBV19
cdr3_aa: CASSIAGAGSNQPQHF

j_call: TRBJ2-5
v_call: TRBV7-3
cdr3_aa: CASSSYLGKTQYF

j_call: TRBJ1-6
v_call: TRBV28
cdr3_aa: CASSLSSPLHF

j_call: TRBJ1-5
v_call: TRBV4-2
cdr3_aa: CASSQADRGNQPQHF

j_call: TRBJ2-5
v_call: TRBV18
cdr3_aa: CASSPRQGTGETQYF

j_call: TRBJ1-4
v_call: TRBV7-2
cdr3_aa: CASSSFPNSRIEKLFF

j_call: TRBJ2-1
v_call: TRBV5-1
cdr3_aa: CASSLWDYNEQFF

j_call: TRBJ2-5
v_call: TRBV7-9
cdr3_aa: CASSLVGETQYF

j_call: TRBJ2-5
v_call: TRBV15
cdr3_aa: CATSRGYFGETQYF

j_call: TRBJ2-5
v_call: TRBV5-5
cdr3_aa: CASVFQETQYF

j_call: TRBJ2-1
v_call: TRBV29-1
cdr3_aa: CSVEWQVAYNEQFF

j_call: TRBJ1-6
v_call: TRBV5-1
cdr3_aa: CASSARTGGDNSPLHF

j_call: TRBJ1-2
v_call: TRBV4-1
cdr3_aa: CASSQAGQYYGYTF

j_call: TRBJ2-1
v_call: TRBV7-6
cdr3_aa: CASSLSGGRYNEQFF

j_call: TRBJ2-3
v_call: TRBV4-2
cdr3_aa: CASSHADTQYF

j_call: TRBJ2-2
v_call: TRBV7-6
cdr3_aa: CASSPTLSGELFF

j_call: TRBJ1-6
v_call: TRBV5-1
cdr3_aa: CASSLAGTGINSPLHF

j_call: TRBJ1-2
v_call: TRBV6-2/TRBV6-3
cdr3_aa: CASSYPGFTF

j_call: TRBJ2-1
v_call: TRBV7-3
cdr3_aa: CASSLNIGGLDNEQFF

j_call: TRBJ2-1
v_call: TRBV20-1
cdr3_aa: CSASERGAHNEQFF

j_call: TRBJ2-1
v_call: TRBV20-1
cdr3_aa: CSAGLASHNEQFF

j_call: TRBJ2-3
v_call: TRBV5-1
cdr3_aa: CASSPRPGLATDTQYF

j_call: TRBJ2-1
v_call: TRBV5-6
cdr3_aa: CASSLGAGSSYNEQFF

j_call: TRBJ1-2
v_call: TRBV6-5
cdr3_aa: CASSYFTGGGNDGYTF

j_call: TRBJ2-1
v_call: TRBV7-9
cdr3_aa: CASSAPLAGGNNEQFF

j_call: TRBJ1-1
v_call: TRBV5-1
cdr3_aa: CASSLADGGEAFF

j_call: TRBJ1-1
v_call: TRBV25-1
cdr3_aa: CASGSWEMNTEAFF

j_call: TRBJ2-1
v_call: TRBV5-6
cdr3_aa: CASSLPTRNEQFF

j_call: TRBJ2-3
v_call: TRBV12-3/TRBV12-4
cdr3_aa: CASSSQGAGDTQYF

j_call: TRBJ1-2
v_call: TRBV20-1
cdr3_aa: CSADGTGGGASGYGYTF

j_call: TRBJ2-5
v_call: TRBV28
cdr3_aa: CASSLDRDENQETQYF

j_call: TRBJ1-5
v_call: TRBV12-3/TRBV12-4
cdr3_aa: CASSLSTVSNQPQHF

j_call: TRBJ2-3
v_call: TRBV2
cdr3_aa: CASVTGETDTQYF